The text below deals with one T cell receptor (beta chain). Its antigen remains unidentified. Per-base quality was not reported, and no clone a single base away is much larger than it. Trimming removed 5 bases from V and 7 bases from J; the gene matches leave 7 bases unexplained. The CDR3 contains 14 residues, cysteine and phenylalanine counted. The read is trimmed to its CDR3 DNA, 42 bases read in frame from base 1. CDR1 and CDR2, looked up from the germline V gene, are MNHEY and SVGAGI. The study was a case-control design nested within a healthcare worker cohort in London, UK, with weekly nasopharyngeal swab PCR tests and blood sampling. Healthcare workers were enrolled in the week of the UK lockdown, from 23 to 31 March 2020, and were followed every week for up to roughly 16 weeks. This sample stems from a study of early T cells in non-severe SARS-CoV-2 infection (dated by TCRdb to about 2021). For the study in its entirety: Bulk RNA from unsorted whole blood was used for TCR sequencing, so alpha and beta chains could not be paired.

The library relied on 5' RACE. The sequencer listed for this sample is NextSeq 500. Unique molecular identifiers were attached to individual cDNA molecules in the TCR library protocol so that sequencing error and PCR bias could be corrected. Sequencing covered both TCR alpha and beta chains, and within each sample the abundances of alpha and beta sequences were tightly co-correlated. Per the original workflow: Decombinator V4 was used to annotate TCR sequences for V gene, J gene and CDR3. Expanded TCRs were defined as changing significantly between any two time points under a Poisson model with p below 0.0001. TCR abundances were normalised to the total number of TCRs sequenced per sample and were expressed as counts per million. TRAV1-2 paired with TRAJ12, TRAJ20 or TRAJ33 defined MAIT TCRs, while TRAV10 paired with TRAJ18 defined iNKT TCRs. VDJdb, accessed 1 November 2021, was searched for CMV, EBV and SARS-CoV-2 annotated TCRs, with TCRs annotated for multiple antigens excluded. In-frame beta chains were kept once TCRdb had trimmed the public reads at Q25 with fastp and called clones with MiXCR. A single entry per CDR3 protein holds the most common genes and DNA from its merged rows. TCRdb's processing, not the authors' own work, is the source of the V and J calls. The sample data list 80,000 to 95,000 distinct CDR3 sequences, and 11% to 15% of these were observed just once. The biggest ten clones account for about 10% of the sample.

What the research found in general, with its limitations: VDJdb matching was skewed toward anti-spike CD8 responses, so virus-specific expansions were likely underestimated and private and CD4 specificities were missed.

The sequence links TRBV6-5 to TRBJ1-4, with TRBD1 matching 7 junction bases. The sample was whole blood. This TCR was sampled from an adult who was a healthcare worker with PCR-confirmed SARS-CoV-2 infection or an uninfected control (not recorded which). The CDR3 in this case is CASSQGGASEKLFF. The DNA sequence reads TGTGCCAGCAGTCAAGGGGGCGCGAGTGAAAAACTGTTTTTT.